Listed here are 2 T cell receptor beta chains from one sample, sequenced in a study of shared clonotypes between healthy human individuals. TCRdb's table, derived via immunoSEQ multiplex PCR, lists solely in-frame clones and lacks some. The sample includes 550,000 to 800,000 clones, 74% of them seen just once. The material sequenced was memory CD4+ T cells sorted from blood. The sample's subset: CD45RA-negative fraction. All receptors derive from a woman aged 25 to 45 in good health.

This clone was seen a handful of times. The V and J genes are TRBV7-2 and TRBJ1-1, with TRBD1 as a possible D gene (6 bases). Trimming took 3 bases from V and 5 from J, leaving 13 bases between them. Germline loops: CDR1 SGHTA, CDR2 FQGNSA. The CDR3 covers 14 residues. DNA for the CDR3: TGTGCCAGCAGCTTTCAACCAGGGGTGACTGAAGCTTTCTTT. Residues: CASSFQPGVTEAFF. The variable domain in full, with the rest retrieved from reference TRBV7-2 and TRBJ1-1, is GAGVSQSPSNKVTEKGKDVELRCDPISGHTALYWYRQSLGQGLEFLIYFQGNSAPDKSGLPSDRFSAERTGGSVSTLTIQRTQQEDSAVYLCASSFQPGVTEAFFGQGTRLTVV.

As regards this clone: This could be a read error, since a much larger clone is one nucleotide away. The CDR3 nucleotides are TGCGCCAGCAGCTTGGAGGTTGAGACCCAGTACTTC. Translation: CASSLEVETQYF. J is TRBJ2-5 and V is TRBV5-1; the D is unclear. V was trimmed by 0 bases and J by 5 bases, leaving 5 bases between them. Looked up from germline, CDR1 is SGHRS and CDR2 is YFSETQ. This CDR3 contains 12 residues.